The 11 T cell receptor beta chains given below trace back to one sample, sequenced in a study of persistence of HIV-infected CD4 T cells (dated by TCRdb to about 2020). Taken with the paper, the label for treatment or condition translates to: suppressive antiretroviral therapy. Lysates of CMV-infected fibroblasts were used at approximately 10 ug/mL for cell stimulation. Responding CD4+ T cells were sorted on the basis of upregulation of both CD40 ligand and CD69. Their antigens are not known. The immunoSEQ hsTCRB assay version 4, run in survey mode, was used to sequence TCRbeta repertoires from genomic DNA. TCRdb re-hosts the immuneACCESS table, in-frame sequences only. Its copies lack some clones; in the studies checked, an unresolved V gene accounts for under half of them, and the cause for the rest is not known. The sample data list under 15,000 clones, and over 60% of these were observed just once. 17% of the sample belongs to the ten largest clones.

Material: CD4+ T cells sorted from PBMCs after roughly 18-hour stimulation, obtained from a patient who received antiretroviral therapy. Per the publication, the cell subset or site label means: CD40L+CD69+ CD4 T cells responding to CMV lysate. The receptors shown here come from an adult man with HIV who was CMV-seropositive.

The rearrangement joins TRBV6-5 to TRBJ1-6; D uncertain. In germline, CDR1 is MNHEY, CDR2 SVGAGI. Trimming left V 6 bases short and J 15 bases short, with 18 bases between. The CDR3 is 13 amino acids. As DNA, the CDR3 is TGTGCCAGCAGGGATACCGGGCCATTACTCCTCCACTTT. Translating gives CASRDTGPLLLHF.

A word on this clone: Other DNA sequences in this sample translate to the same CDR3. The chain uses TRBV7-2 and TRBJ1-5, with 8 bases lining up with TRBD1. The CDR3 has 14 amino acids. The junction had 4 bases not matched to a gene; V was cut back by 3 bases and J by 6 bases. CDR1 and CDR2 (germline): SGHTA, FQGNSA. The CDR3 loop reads CASSLDRVGQPQHF. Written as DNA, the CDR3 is TGTGCCAGCAGCTTGGACAGGGTAGGTCAGCCCCAGCATTTT.

The CDR3, as DNA: TGTGCCAGCAGTCCCCCAGCCGTCGAGCAGTTCTTC. Its translation: CASSPPAVEQFF. V and J are TRBV27 and TRBJ2-1; D is unresolved. Germline V gene lookup returns CDR1 MNHEY and CDR2 SMNVEV (reference sequence). This CDR3 has 12 residues. V gave up 5 bases and J gave up 10 bases, with 12 bases separating them.

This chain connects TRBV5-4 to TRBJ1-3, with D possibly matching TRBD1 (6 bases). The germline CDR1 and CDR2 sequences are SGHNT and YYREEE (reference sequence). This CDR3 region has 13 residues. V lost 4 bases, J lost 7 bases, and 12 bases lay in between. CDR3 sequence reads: CASSAGTSNTIYF. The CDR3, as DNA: TGTGCCAGCAGCGCCGGGACATCGAACACCATATATTTT.

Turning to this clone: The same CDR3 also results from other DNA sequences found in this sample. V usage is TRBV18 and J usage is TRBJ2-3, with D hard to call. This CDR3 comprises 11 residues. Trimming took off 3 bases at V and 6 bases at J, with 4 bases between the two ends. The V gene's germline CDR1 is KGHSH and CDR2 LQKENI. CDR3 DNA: TGTGCCAGCTCACCTTTCGATACGCAGTATTTT. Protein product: CASSPFDTQYF.

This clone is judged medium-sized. The CDR3 sequence: CASSGGASTDTQYF. The CDR3 DNA sequence: TGTGCCAGTAGCGGGGGGGCCAGCACAGATACGCAGTATTTT. V and J are TRBV19 and TRBJ2-3; 8 bases agree with TRBD2. The germline V gene encodes CDR1 LNHDA and CDR2 SQIVND (reference sequence). The CDR3 is 14 residues long. V lost 6 bases and J lost 0; bases outside the gene matches: 2.

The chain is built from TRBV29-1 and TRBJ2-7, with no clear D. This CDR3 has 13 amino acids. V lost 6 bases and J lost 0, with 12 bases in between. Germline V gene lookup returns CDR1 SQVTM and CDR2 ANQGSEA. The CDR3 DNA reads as TGCAGCGTCGAGGACGTCAGCTCCTACGAGCAGTACTTC. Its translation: CSVEDVSSYEQYF.

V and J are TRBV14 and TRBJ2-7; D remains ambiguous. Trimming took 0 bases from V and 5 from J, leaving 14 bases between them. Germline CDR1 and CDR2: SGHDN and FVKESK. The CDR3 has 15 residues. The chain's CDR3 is CASSQEWATSHEQYF. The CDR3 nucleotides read TGTGCCAGCAGCCAAGAATGGGCCACCAGCCACGAGCAGTACTTC.

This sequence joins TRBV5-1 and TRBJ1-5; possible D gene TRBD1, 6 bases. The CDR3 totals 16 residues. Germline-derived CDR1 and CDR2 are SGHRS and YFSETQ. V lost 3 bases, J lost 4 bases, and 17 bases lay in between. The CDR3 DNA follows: TGCGCCAGCAGCTCGTCACCAGGGGACTCGAATCAGCCCCAGCATTTT. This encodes CASSSSPGDSNQPQHF.

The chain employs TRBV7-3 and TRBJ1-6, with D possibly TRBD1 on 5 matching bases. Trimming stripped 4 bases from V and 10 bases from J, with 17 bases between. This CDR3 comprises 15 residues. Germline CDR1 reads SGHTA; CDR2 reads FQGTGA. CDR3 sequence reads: CASSSSAGLRSPLHF. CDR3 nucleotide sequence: TGTGCCAGCAGCTCAAGTGCGGGGCTACGGTCACCCCTCCACTTT.

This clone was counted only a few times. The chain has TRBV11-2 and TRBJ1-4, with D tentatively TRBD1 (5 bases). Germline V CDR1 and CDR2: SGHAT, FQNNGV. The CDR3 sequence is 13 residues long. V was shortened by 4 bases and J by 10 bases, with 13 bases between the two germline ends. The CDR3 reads CASSSTRDPKLFF. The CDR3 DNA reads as TGTGCCAGCAGCTCCACCCGGGACCCAAAACTGTTTTTT.